This TCR beta chain was found in a study of breast tumors, draining lymph nodes, adjacent tissues (dated by TCRdb to 2016 to 2017). Some background on the complete study: Breast cancer patients provided tumor, adjacent nontumor tissue and axillary lymph nodes, and the study compared the TCR beta repertoires across these three sources. The study was designed to assess the relationships and possible T-cell exchange between tumor, surrounding tissue and draining lymph node repertoires in human breast cancer. The study at large found these results: The conclusion that tumor T cells originate in lymph nodes was framed as consistent with a hypothesis rather than directly demonstrated. Tumor and nontumor tissue repertoires were found to be significantly more similar in luminal-like than in basal-like breast cancer. Tumors showed preferential V and J gene usage, and their T-cell repertoire diversity fell below that of lymph nodes yet above that of nontumor tissue. The data were judged consistent with most tumor T cells deriving from the lymph node and then expanding within tumor tissue.

Sequencing took place on an Illumina HiSeq 2000. TCR beta chain libraries were generated through multiplex PCR amplification. The amplified TCR beta chain products were analyzed by high-throughput sequencing. TCRdb's own reprocessing of the public reads used fastp at Q25 and MiXCR and kept productive beta chains. Each entry is one CDR3 protein sequence, shown with its most common DNA and genes. The sample yields 250,000 or so distinct CDR3 sequences; about 33% were counted once. About 1% of the sample is in the top ten clones. In this sample, this clonotype turned up many times. The antigen it recognizes is unknown. Per-base qualities were not stored, and no clone one base away is much larger. Lymph node samples came from the axillary draining lymph nodes of breast cancer patients. Input material: axillary lymph node tissue. The source of this sequence is a female donor with breast cancer. Some clones in this sample may be carry-over from other donors' samples.

CDR3 sequence: CASSLGQGVQPQHF. The DNA reads TGCGCCAGCAGCTTAGGACAGGGAGTTCAGCCCCAGCATTTT. The V and J segments used are TRBV5-1 and TRBJ1-5, with 8 central nucleotides matching TRBD1. The CDR3 measures 14 amino acids from cysteine to phenylalanine. CDR3 DNA only is kept here, 42 bases in frame from base 1. Trimming removed 2 bases from V and 6 bases from J; the gene matches leave 4 bases unexplained. The germline V gene specifies SGHRS as CDR1 and YFSETQ as CDR2.